Listed below are T cell receptor beta chains from one sample, sequenced in a study of T-cell reconstitution after alpha-beta-depleted transplantation in children. TCRdb re-derived calls from the PCR reads in MiXCR, one entry per CDR3 protein. The sample holds fewer than 400,000 distinct CDR3 sequences; around 21% are singletons and the top ten take about 3.8%. This material consisted of PBMCs from the stem cell graft donor, taken from the stem cell graft. These receptors were taken from a human donor who donated a stem cell graft to a child with acute myeloid leukemia. CDR3s include the opening cysteine and the closing phenylalanine or tryptophan. The D gene is left open where the match is weak. Size is stated for part of the rows, as once, few or many counts, or as a class when the clone is expanded.

V gene	D gene	CDR3 length	clone size	J gene	CDR3 protein	CDR3 DNA
TRBV7-9	-	15	many	TRBJ2-1	CASSLKALPYNEQFF	TGTGCCAGCAGCTTAAAAGCGCTGCCCTACAATGAGCAGTTCTTC
TRBV28	-	13	few	TRBJ2-2	CASSPQDTGELFF	TGTGCCAGCAGTCCTCAGGACACCGGGGAGCTGTTTTTT
TRBV7-9	TRBD2	15	-	TRBJ2-7	CASSSPGLTHYEQYF	TGTGCCAGCAGCTCACCGGGACTAACTCACTACGAGCAGTACTTC
TRBV4-3	TRBD1	20	few	TRBJ2-6	CASSQHRGLTLSSGANVLTF	TGCGCCAGCAGCCAACACAGGGGGCTGACGTTGAGCTCTGGGGCCAACGTCCTGACTTTC
TRBV21-1	-	16	-	TRBJ2-1	CASSKGATGSYNEQFF	TGTGCCAGCAGCAAAGGAGCGACAGGGAGTTACAATGAGCAGTTCTTC
TRBV6-6	-	12	many	TRBJ1-1	CASSNRVTEAFF	TGTGCCAGCAGTAACAGGGTCACTGAAGCTTTCTTT
TRBV29-1	-	12	many	TRBJ2-5	CSAQRPPGAPYF	TGCAGCGCACAGAGGCCTCCAGGGGCCCCATACTTC
TRBV28	TRBD1	15	few	TRBJ2-5	CASSWRTGGQETQYF	TGTGCCAGCAGCTGGAGGACAGGGGGCCAAGAGACCCAGTACTTC
TRBV5-1	TRBD2	15	-	TRBJ2-1	CASSILAGAYNEQFF	TGCGCCAGCAGCATCTTAGCGGGAGCGTACAATGAGCAGTTCTTC
TRBV28	TRBD2	16	few	TRBJ2-3	CASSSASGSSTDTQYF	TGTGCCAGCAGTTCGGCTAGCGGAAGTAGCACAGATACGCAGTATTTT
TRBV20-1	TRBD2	16	-	TRBJ2-7	CSATLGLAGESYEQYF	TGCAGTGCTACCCTAGGACTAGCGGGAGAGTCCTACGAGCAGTACTTC
TRBV27	TRBD2	18	-	TRBJ2-7	CASSAGTGLAGVGYEQYF	TGTGCCAGCAGTGCCGGGACTGGACTAGCGGGAGTCGGGTACGAGCAGTACTTC
TRBV4-2	TRBD2	21	few	TRBJ2-3	CASSQDWTSGIPGMWADTQYF	TGTGCCAGCAGCCAAGACTGGACTAGCGGGATTCCCGGAATGTGGGCAGATACGCAGTATTTT
TRBV24-1	-	18	-	TRBJ2-3	CATSDPGDSVHITDTQYF	TGTGCCACCAGTGACCCGGGTGACTCGGTCCATATCACAGATACGCAGTATTTT
TRBV12-3/TRBV12-4	-	14	few	TRBJ1-6	CASSFNSGNSPLHF	TGTGCCAGCAGTTTTAACAGCGGGAATTCACCCCTCCACTTT
TRBV20-1	-	15	few	TRBJ2-7	CSARDLGTGSYEQYF	TGCAGTGCTAGAGATCTTGGTACAGGCTCCTACGAGCAGTACTTC
TRBV7-3	TRBD1	15	once	TRBJ1-1	CASSSGQGMDTEAFF	TGTGCCAGCAGCTCTGGACAGGGGATGGACACTGAAGCTTTCTTT
TRBV7-9	-	13	few	TRBJ2-7	CASSLDGVGEQYF	TGTGCCAGCAGCTTAGACGGGGTTGGGGAGCAGTACTTC
TRBV4-1	-	17	many	TRBJ2-1	CASSQGMGPPLANEQFF	TGCGCCAGCAGCCAAGGAATGGGGCCTCCCCTGGCCAATGAGCAGTTCTTC
TRBV2	-	14	-	TRBJ2-1	CATRGGSPYNEQFF	TGTGCCACCCGGGGTGGGAGCCCCTACAATGAGCAGTTCTTC
TRBV6-5	TRBD2	15	few	TRBJ2-3	CASSTSGRAVDTQYF	TGTGCCAGCAGTACTAGCGGGAGGGCCGTGGATACGCAGTATTTT
TRBV4-1	TRBD2	15	-	TRBJ2-7	CASSPAGLEPYEQYF	TGCGCCAGCAGCCCGGCCGGACTAGAACCTTACGAGCAGTACTTC
TRBV12-3/TRBV12-4	-	13	few	TRBJ1-1	CASSTLQDTEAFF	TGTGCCAGCAGCACCCTACAGGACACTGAAGCTTTCTTT
TRBV7-2	-	15	-	TRBJ2-3	CTSSPGVTSTDTQYF	TGTACCAGCAGCCCTGGCGTCACTAGCACAGATACGCAGTATTTT
TRBV12-3/TRBV12-4	-	13	many	TRBJ2-1	CASSPGLYNEQFF	TGTGCCAGCAGCCCCGGGCTCTACAATGAGCAGTTCTTC
TRBV20-1	-	15	many	TRBJ1-5	CSAPGRVKGNQPQHF	TGCAGTGCTCCGGGCCGGGTAAAGGGGAATCAGCCCCAGCATTTT
TRBV24-1	-	13	few	TRBJ2-1	CATSDGAYNEQFF	TGTGCCACCAGTGATGGAGCCTACAATGAGCAGTTCTTC
TRBV20-1	TRBD1	11	many	TRBJ1-1	CSLDRGREAFF	TGCAGTCTGGACAGGGGGAGGGAAGCTTTCTTT
TRBV12-3/TRBV12-4	TRBD1	13	few	TRBJ1-2	CASSQTGIDGYTF	TGTGCCAGCAGTCAGACAGGGATTGATGGCTACACCTTC
TRBV27	-	14	many	TRBJ1-1	CASSLSGGYTEAFF	TGTGCCAGCAGTTTATCGGGGGGCTACACTGAAGCTTTCTTT